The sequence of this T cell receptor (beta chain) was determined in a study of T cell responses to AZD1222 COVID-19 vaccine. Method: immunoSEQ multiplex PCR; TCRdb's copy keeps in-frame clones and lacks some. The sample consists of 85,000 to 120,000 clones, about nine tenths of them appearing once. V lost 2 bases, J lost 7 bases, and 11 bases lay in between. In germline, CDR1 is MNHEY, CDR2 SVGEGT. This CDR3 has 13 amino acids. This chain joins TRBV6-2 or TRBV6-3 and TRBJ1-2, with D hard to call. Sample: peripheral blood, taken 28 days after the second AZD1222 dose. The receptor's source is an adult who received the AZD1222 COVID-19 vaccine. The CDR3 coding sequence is TGTGCCAGCAGTTACCTTCCTAGGGCTGGCTACACCTTC. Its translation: CASSYLPRAGYTF.